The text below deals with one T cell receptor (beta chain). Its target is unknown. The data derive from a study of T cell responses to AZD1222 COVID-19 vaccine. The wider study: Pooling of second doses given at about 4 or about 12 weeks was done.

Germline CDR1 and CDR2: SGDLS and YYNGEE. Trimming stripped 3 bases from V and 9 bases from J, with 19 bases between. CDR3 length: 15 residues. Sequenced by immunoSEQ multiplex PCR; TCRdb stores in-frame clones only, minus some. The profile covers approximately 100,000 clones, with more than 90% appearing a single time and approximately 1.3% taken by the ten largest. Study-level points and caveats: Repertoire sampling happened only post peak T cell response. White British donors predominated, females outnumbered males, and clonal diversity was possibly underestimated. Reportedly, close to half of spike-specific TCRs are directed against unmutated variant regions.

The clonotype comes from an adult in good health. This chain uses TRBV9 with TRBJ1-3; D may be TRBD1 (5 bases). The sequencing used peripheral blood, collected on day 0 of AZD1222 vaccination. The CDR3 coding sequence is TGTGCCAGCAGCGACCGGGGGTACTCTGGGGCCACCATATATTTT. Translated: CASSDRGYSGATIYF.